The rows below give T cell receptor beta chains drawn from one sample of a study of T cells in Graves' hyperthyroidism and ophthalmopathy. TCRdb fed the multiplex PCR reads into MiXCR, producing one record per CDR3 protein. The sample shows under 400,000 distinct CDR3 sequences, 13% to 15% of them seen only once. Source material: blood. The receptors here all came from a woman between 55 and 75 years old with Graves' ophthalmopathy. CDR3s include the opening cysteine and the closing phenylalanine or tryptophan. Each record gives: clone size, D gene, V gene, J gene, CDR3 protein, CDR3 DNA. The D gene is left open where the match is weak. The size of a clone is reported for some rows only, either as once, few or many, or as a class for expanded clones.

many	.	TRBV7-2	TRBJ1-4	CASSLMKGQSEKLFF	TGTGCCAGCAGCTTAATGAAAGGGCAGAGCGAAAAACTGTTTTTT
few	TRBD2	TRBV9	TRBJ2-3	CASSEGTSGTDTQYF	TGTGCCAGCAGCGAAGGGACTAGCGGCACAGATACGCAGTATTTT
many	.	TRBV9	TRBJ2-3	CASSSPAGTSTDTQYF	TGTGCCAGCAGCTCACCGGCGGGAACTAGCACAGATACGCAGTATTTT
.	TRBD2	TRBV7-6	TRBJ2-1	CASSLVGGGTYNEQFF	TGTGCCAGCAGCTTAGTTGGCGGGGGAACCTACAATGAGCAGTTCTTC
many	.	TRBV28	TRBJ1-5	CAISEDHQPQHF	TGTGCCATTTCTGAGGATCATCAGCCCCAGCATTTT
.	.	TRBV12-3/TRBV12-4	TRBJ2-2	CASRRARANTGELFF	TGTGCCAGTCGCCGAGCGAGAGCGAACACCGGGGAGCTGTTTTTT
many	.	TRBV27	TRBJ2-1	CASRPLALFRERRYNEQFF	TGTGCCAGCAGACCCCTAGCCCTCTTTCGTGAGCGGAGGTACAATGAGCAGTTCTTC
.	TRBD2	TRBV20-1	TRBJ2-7	CSGASGEFPYEQYF	TGCAGTGGGGCTAGCGGAGAATTCCCCTACGAGCAGTACTTC
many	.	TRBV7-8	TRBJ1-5	CASSLGYATQPQHF	TGTGCCAGCAGCTTAGGTTATGCCACACAGCCCCAGCATTTT
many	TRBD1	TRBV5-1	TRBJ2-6	CASSAGGGGANVLTF	TGCGCCAGCAGCGCAGGGGGCGGCGGGGCCAACGTCCTGACTTTC
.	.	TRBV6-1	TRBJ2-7	CASSAGTYEQYF	TGTGCCAGCTCGGCAGGGACCTACGAGCAGTACTTC
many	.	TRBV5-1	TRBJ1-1	CASSLEGGSTEAFF	TGCGCCAGCAGCTTGGAGGGGGGGTCCACTGAAGCTTTCTTT
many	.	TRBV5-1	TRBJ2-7	CASSSLDFSYEQYF	TGCGCCAGCAGCTCGTTGGACTTCTCCTACGAGCAGTACTTC
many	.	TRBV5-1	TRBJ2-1	CASGSVWEFNNEQFF	TGCGCCAGCGGCTCCGTGTGGGAGTTCAACAATGAGCAGTTCTTC
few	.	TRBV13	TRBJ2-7	CASSLGSRGTGTYEQYF	TGTGCCAGCAGCTTAGGTAGCAGGGGCACCGGGACCTACGAGCAGTACTTC
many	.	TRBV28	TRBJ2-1	CASSPSQTGLLGFF	TGTGCCAGCAGTCCCTCCCAGACGGGCCTCCTGGGGTTCTTC
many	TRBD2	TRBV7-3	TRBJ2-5	CASSPSGPETQYF	TGTGCCAGCAGCCCTAGCGGGCCGGAGACCCAGTACTTC